What follows are 31 T cell receptor beta chains derived from one specimen sequenced in a study of T cells in Graves' hyperthyroidism and ophthalmopathy. Researchers took RNA transcripts and amplified the TCR beta CDR3 regions from them. First-round RT-PCR targeting the TCR CDR3 was performed with the HTBI primer set. TCRdb fed the multiplex PCR reads into MiXCR, producing one record per CDR3 protein. The sample lists hundreds of thousands of distinct CDR3 sequences; under 20% were seen once. The sample consisted of blood. These receptors were collected from a woman aged 18 to 35 with Graves' hyperthyroidism.

This clonotype turned up a few times. V usage is TRBV11-3 and J usage is TRBJ2-5, with D tentatively TRBD1 (5 bases). There are 14 residues in the CDR3. The germline gives CDR1 SGHNT, CDR2 YENEEA. The V end lost 1 base, the J end lost 5 bases, and 11 bases lay between the germline ends. As DNA, the CDR3 is TGTGCCAGCAGCTTAGCTCACCCAGGGGAGACCCAGTACTTC. Amino acids: CASSLAHPGETQYF.

This clonotype showed up just once. The chain employs TRBV2 and TRBJ2-2; the D is unclear. Trimming pared 6 bases from V and 0 bases from J, leaving 8 bases between. Germline-derived CDR1 and CDR2 are SNHLY and FYNNEI. The CDR3 runs 14 residues. In DNA, the CDR3 is TGTGCCAGCAGCGTACGTCCGAACACCGGGGAGCTGTTTTTT. Translating gives CASSVRPNTGELFF.

V usage is TRBV6-1 and J usage is TRBJ2-7; TRBD2 might be the D (6 bases). This CDR3 spans 17 amino acids. V gave up 4 bases and J gave up 3 bases, with 22 bases separating them. The germline V gene encodes CDR1 MNHNS and CDR2 SASEGT. The CDR3 coding sequence is TGTGCCAGCAGTGGCGGACGGGGGTGGGTTGACATCTACGAGCAGTACTTC. Amino acid sequence: CASSGGRGWVDIYEQYF.

This clonotype was recorded many times. This sequence joins TRBV2 and TRBJ1-2; 9 nucleotides match TRBD1. The CDR3 is 13 amino acids. Germline CDR1 is SNHLY and CDR2 is FYNNEI. V shed 6 bases, J shed 5 bases, and the junction held 4 bases outside the gene matches. The CDR3 DNA reads as TGTGCCAGCAGGGACAGGGGTCTATATGGCTACACCTTC. Translation: CASRDRGLYGYTF.

This chain connects TRBV10-3 to TRBJ1-1; no definite D call. Trimming stripped 6 bases from V and 8 bases from J, with 13 bases between. The CDR3 length is 12 residues. CDR1 ENHRY and CDR2 SYGVKD come from the germline V gene. CDR3 sequence reads: CAIRGSNPEAFF. The CDR3 region has the DNA TGTGCCATCAGGGGATCGAACCCAGAAGCTTTCTTT.

This clonotype appeared a few times. V usage is TRBV6-4 and J usage is TRBJ2-1, with 8 bases fitting TRBD1. CDR3 length: 14 amino acids. With 6 bases clipped from V and 9 bases from J, the junction kept 10 bases outside the gene matches. The V gene's germline CDR1 is MRHNA and CDR2 SNTAGT. The CDR3 DNA is TGTGCCAGCAGCACCGGGACAGGAGGATCTGAGCAGTTCTTC. Translating it yields CASSTGTGGSEQFF.

This clonotype was seen ten or more times. The chain carries TRBV11-1 and TRBJ2-7, with 8 bases lining up with TRBD2. Trimming at V came to 6 bases and at J to 5 bases, leaving 6 bases not matched to a gene. The V gene's germline CDR1 is SGHAT and CDR2 FQDESV (reference sequence). This CDR3 spans 13 amino acids. The CDR3 DNA sequence: TGTGCCAGCAGTCCCCGGGGGGGCAACGAGCAGTACTTC. Translating gives CASSPRGGNEQYF.

In this sample, this clonotype turned up many times. The genes are TRBV30 and TRBJ1-1; D possibly corresponds to TRBD1 (5 bases). CDR1 and CDR2 (germline): GTSNPN, SVGIG (reference sequence). Between the trimmed V and J ends, which lost 3 bases and 0 bases, there was a span of 8 bases. The CDR3 extends over 13 amino acids. The CDR3 bases are TGTGCCTGGAGAGAGGGGATGAACACTGAAGCTTTCTTT. Its translation is CAWREGMNTEAFF. The full variable domain, rest sourced from reference TRBV30 and TRBJ1-1, is SQTIHQWPATLVQPVGSPLSLECTVEGTSNPNLYWYRQAAGRGLQLLFYSVGIGQISSEVPQNLSASRPQDRQFILSSKKLLLSDSGFYLCAWREGMNTEAFFGQGTRLTVV.

This clonotype occurred many times. The J gene is TRBJ2-7, the V gene TRBV2; D possibly matches TRBD1 or TRBD2 (5 bases each). There are 16 residues in the CDR3. Trimming removed 7 bases at V and 0 bases at J, with 19 bases between. Germline V gene lookup returns CDR1 SNHLY and CDR2 FYNNEI. The CDR3 nucleotides are TGTGCCAGCATACCATCCGGGACGGCCAGCTCCTACGAGCAGTACTTC. Translating it yields CASIPSGTASSYEQYF. Full variable domain (remainder filled in from reference TRBV2 and TRBJ2-7): EPEVTQTPSHQVTQMGQEVILRCVPISNHLYFYWYRQILGQKVEFLVSFYNNEISEKSEIFDDQFSVERPDGSNFTLKIRSTKLEDSAMYFCASIPSGTASSYEQYFGPGTRLTVT.

The rearrangement joins TRBV12-3 or TRBV12-4 to TRBJ1-1; the D is unclear. This CDR3 is 13 amino acids long. Between the trimmed V and J ends, which lost 6 bases and 0 bases, there was a span of 8 bases. Here the CDR3 reads CASRQKLNTEAFF. The CDR3 nucleotides read TGTGCCAGCAGACAGAAATTGAACACTGAAGCTTTCTTT.

V is TRBV7-8 and J is TRBJ2-7, with D maybe TRBD2 (5 bases). The V end was cut by 4 bases, the J end by 2 bases, with 12 bases between. The CDR3 is 14 amino acids. CDR1 SGHVS and CDR2 FQNEAQ come from the germline V gene. Written as DNA, the CDR3 is TGTGCCAGCAGCTCCCTTAGCGTGGCCTACGAGCAGTACTTC. Translation gives CASSSLSVAYEQYF.

Ten or more counts support this clonotype. The chain joins TRBV29-1 to TRBJ1-1; possibly TRBD1 for D (6 bases). Trimming shortened V by 5 bases and J by 7 bases, and 17 bases separated the two germline ends. The CDR3 totals 13 residues. Per germline, CDR1 SQVTM and CDR2 ANQGSEA. CDR3 sequence (DNA): TGCAGCGTTCTACAGGGCAGCCGAGTTGAAGCTTTCTTT. This gives the protein CSVLQGSRVEAFF.

The CDR3 spells CSARLAGGQRNIQYF. CDR3 DNA: TGCAGTGCTAGACTAGCGGGGGGGCAGCGGAACATTCAGTACTTC. The chain couples TRBV20-1 to TRBJ2-4; 12 bases map to TRBD2. This CDR3 has 15 amino acids. V was pared by 2 bases and J by 7 bases, with 6 bases of the junction left unmatched. Germline lookup yields CDR1 DFQATT and CDR2 SNEGSKA (reference sequence).

This clonotype was seen at least ten times. The J gene is TRBJ1-1, the V gene TRBV20-1, with TRBD1 matching over 7 bases. With V trimmed by 5 bases and J by 6 bases, 9 bases remained unmatched. The CDR3 runs to 13 residues. Germline V gene lookup returns CDR1 DFQATT and CDR2 SNEGSKA (reference sequence). The CDR3, as DNA: TGCAGTGCTCCGCAGCAGGGGGGTGCTGAAGCTTTCTTT. Amino acids: CSAPQQGGAEAFF.

This clonotype was seen repeatedly, ten times or more. This chain links TRBV2 with TRBJ1-5; D gene ambiguous. V was pared by 11 bases and J by 4 bases, with 15 bases between. The CDR3 has 13 residues. Germline V gene data show CDR1 as SNHLY and CDR2 as FYNNEI. The CDR3 loop is CAESGGPNQPQHF. The DNA for the CDR3 is TGTGCCGAGTCGGGAGGGCCGAATCAGCCCCAGCATTTT.

In this sample, this clonotype turned up many times. The chain is built from TRBV20-1 and TRBJ1-1; D is undetermined. Trimming pared 0 bases from V and 2 bases from J, leaving 7 bases between. Germline V lookup: CDR1 DFQATT, CDR2 SNEGSKA (reference sequence). The CDR3 has 13 amino acids. The CDR3 DNA follows: TGCAGTGCTAGAGAAAACCTAAACACTGAAGCTTTCTTT. This translates into CSARENLNTEAFF.

The sample holds many counts of this clonotype. The chain employs TRBV6-5 and TRBJ1-2; D possibly corresponds to TRBD1 (5 bases). The length of the CDR3 is 18 residues. Germline CDR1 reads MNHEY; CDR2 reads SVGAGI. The V end was cut by 0 bases, the J end by 2 bases, with 19 bases between. Here the CDR3 DNA reads TGTGCCAGCAGTTACTCCCAAGGCAGGGTCCATCTAAACTATGGCTACACCTTC. It codes for CASSYSQGRVHLNYGYTF.

Of note for this clonotype: At one boundary the junction diverges from the germline segment, which might be a read error. The J gene is TRBJ2-4, the V gene TRBV6-1, with 8 bases that match TRBD2. There are 13 residues in the CDR3. Germline-derived CDR1 and CDR2 are MNHNS and SASEGT. In DNA form, the CDR3 reads TGTGCCAGCAGGGAAGACGGGGGGGACATTCAGTACTTC. Its translation is CASREDGGDIQYF.

This clonotype was seen a handful of times. The chain uses TRBV3-1 and TRBJ2-7; D unresolved. There are 14 residues in the CDR3. The V gene lost 0 bases and the J gene lost 4 bases, with 10 bases spanning the gap. Germline assignment: CDR1 LGHDT and CDR2 YNNKEL (reference sequence). The CDR3 DNA sequence: TGTGCCAGCAGCCAAGATAATTATGGTTACGAGCAGTACTTC. Residues: CASSQDNYGYEQYF.

This clonotype was seen many times. The chain links TRBV20-1 to TRBJ1-1; D perhaps matches TRBD1 (6 bases). V lost 8 bases to trimming and J lost 4 bases, with 23 bases between them. CDR1 and CDR2 from the germline V gene are DFQATT and SNEGSKA (reference sequence). The CDR3 is 15 residues long. The CDR3 reads CSHRLGGQRGTEAFF. CDR3 in DNA: TGCAGTCATAGATTGGGGGGGCAGAGGGGCACTGAAGCTTTCTTT.

The chain recombines TRBV2 with TRBJ2-7; 7 nucleotides line up with TRBD1. CDR1 SNHLY and CDR2 FYNNEI come from the germline V gene. After removal of 2 bases from V and 0 bases from J, the junction contained 7 bases not matched to a gene. CDR3 size: 16 residues. The CDR3 region is CASSESARGYSYEQYF. The CDR3 DNA follows: TGTGCCAGCAGTGAATCGGCCAGGGGGTACTCCTACGAGCAGTACTTC.

This clonotype was counted many times. The chain is built from TRBV19 and TRBJ2-5, with D tentatively TRBD2 (5 bases). Trimming stripped 5 bases from V and 6 bases from J, with 19 bases between. Germline V gives CDR1 LNHDA, CDR2 SQIVND (reference sequence). The length of the CDR3 is 15 residues. The CDR3 spells CASSQDGGLGQTQYF. The DNA of the CDR3 is TGTGCCAGTAGTCAAGACGGAGGCCTCGGGCAGACCCAGTACTTC.

In this sample, this clonotype turned up a few times. This chain's CDR3 is CASSLDVGGMNTEAFF. CDR3 DNA sequence: TGCGCCAGCAGCTTGGACGTGGGAGGGATGAACACTGAAGCTTTCTTT. The gene calls are TRBV5-1 and TRBJ1-1; D remains ambiguous. This CDR3 has 16 amino acids. V lost 0 bases, J lost 0 bases, and 12 bases lay in between. Germline CDR1 is SGHRS and CDR2 is YFSETQ.

At least ten counts were recorded for this clonotype. The rearrangement uses TRBV28 and TRBJ1-1; possibly TRBD1 for D (5 bases). This CDR3 spans 15 amino acids. V lost 2 bases and J lost 5, with 15 bases in between. Germline V CDR1 and CDR2: MDHEN, SYDVKM. For the CDR3, the DNA is TGTGCCAGCAGTTTAACAGGTGGGAGAGGTACTGAAGCTTTCTTT. This translates into CASSLTGGRGTEAFF.

Many counts were recorded for this clonotype. The chain is built from TRBV7-2 and TRBJ2-3, with 7 bases identical to TRBD2. Germline-derived CDR1 and CDR2 are SGHTA and FQGNSA. V lost 3 bases, J lost 1 base, and 1 base stayed unmatched. The CDR3 contains 14 residues. CDR3 protein: CASSFAGGTDTQYF. Here the CDR3 DNA reads TGTGCCAGCAGCTTCGCGGGGGGCACAGATACGCAGTATTTT.

This clonotype showed up many times. This CDR3 is CASNGFLNQPQHF. The CDR3 nucleotides read TGTGCCAGCAACGGGTTTCTTAATCAGCCCCAGCATTTT. The chain recombines TRBV6-1 with TRBJ1-5; D is unresolved. V was shortened by 7 bases and J by 4 bases, with 11 bases between the two germline ends. Germline V gives CDR1 MNHNS, CDR2 SASEGT. This CDR3 region has 13 residues.

This clonotype was seen repeatedly, ten times or more. The V call is TRBV2, the J call TRBJ1-1, with no clear D. Germline V gene data show CDR1 as SNHLY and CDR2 as FYNNEI. The CDR3 runs 11 residues. V was shortened by 7 bases and J by 6 bases, with 9 bases between the two germline ends. The CDR3 protein is CASTRWAEAFF. The DNA for the CDR3 is TGTGCCAGCACCCGGTGGGCTGAAGCTTTCTTT.

This clonotype came up many times. This sequence joins TRBV6-2 or TRBV6-3 and TRBJ1-1, with D possibly matching TRBD1 (6 bases). The CDR3 covers 16 residues. Germline CDR1 MNHEY, CDR2 SVGEGT. V lost 5 bases and J 5 bases, leaving 21 bases between the germline ends. The CDR3 coding sequence is TGTGCCAGCAGTACCCAGACAGGAGGGGCCGGGACTGAAGCTTTCTTT. Translation: CASSTQTGGAGTEAFF.

The rearrangement uses TRBV7-3 and TRBJ2-2; D unresolved. Germline V CDR1 and CDR2: SGHTA, FQGTGA. The CDR3 contains 13 residues. The germline V and J ends were trimmed by 5 bases and 6 bases, with 10 bases remaining between them. The CDR3 DNA is TGTGCCAGCAGCCCAAACGGGCCCGGGGAGCTGTTTTTT. Protein: CASSPNGPGELFF.

This clonotype was counted between two and nine times. The V call is TRBV20-1, the J call TRBJ2-7, with TRBD1 identical over 7 bases. The germline gives CDR1 DFQATT, CDR2 SNEGSKA (reference sequence). The V and J ends lost 4 bases and 2 bases, in that order; junction bases with no gene match: 8. CDR3 length equals 14 residues. CDR3 in DNA: TGCAGTGCTATAAATCTGCAGGGGGCCTACGAGCAGTACTTC. This encodes CSAINLQGAYEQYF.

The chain recombines TRBV20-1 with TRBJ2-7; 10 nucleotides line up with TRBD2. Germline trimming cut 1 base from V and 6 bases from J; bases unmatched to any gene: 9. Germline assignment: CDR1 DFQATT and CDR2 SNEGSKA (reference sequence). This CDR3 has 15 amino acids. The CDR3 sequence is CSARALTSGEVEQYF. The CDR3 DNA is TGCAGTGCTAGAGCTTTAACTAGCGGGGAGGTCGAGCAGTACTTC.